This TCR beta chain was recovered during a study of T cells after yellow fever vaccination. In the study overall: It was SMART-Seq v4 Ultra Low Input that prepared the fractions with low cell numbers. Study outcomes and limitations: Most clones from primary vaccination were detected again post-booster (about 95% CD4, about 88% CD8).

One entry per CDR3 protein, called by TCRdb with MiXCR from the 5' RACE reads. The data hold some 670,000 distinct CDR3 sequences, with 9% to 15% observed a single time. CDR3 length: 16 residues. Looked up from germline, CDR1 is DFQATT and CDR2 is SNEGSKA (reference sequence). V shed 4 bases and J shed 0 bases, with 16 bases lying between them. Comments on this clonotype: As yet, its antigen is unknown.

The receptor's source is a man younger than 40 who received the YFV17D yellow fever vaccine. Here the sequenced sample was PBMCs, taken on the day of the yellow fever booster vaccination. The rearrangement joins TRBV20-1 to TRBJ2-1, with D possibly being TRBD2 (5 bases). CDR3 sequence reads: CSAITGITSSYNEQFF. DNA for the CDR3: TGCAGTGCTATCACCGGGATCACCAGCTCCTACAATGAGCAGTTCTTC.